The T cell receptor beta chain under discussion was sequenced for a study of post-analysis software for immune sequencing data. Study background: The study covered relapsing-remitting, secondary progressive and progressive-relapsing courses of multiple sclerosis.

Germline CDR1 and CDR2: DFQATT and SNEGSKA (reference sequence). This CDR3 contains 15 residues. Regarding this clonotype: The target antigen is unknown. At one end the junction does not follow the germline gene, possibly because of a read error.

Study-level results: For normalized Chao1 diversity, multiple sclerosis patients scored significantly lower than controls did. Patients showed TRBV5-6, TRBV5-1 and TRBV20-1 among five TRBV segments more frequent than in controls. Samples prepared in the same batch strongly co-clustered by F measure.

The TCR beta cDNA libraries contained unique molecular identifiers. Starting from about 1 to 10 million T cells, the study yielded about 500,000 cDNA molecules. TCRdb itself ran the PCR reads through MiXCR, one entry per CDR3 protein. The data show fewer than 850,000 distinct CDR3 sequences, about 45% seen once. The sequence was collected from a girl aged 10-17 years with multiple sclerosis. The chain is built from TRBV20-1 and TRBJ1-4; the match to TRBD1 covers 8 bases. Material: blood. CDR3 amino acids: CSAIRTGWNNEKRFF. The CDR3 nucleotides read TGCAGTGCTATAAGGACAGGGTGGAATAATGAAAAACGGTTTTTT.